This paragraph covers one TCR beta chain sequence. Treatment: oral pan-JAK inhibitor, 5-10 mg twice daily. This record belongs to a study of CD8+ T cells in alopecia areata. Unmatched junction bases numbered 7, after V lost 2 bases and J lost 3 bases. This CDR3 has 17 amino acids. The V gene's germline CDR1 is LGHNA and CDR2 YNFKEQ. RNA was extracted and reverse transcribed into cDNA as the sequencing template. The repertoire was sequenced with immunoSEQ multiplex PCR; TCRdb's copy has only in-frame clones and lacks some. The sample yields about 180,000 clones, 58% seen once. This receptor was identified in a human donor with alopecia areata. This chain connects TRBV4-2 to TRBJ2-3; TRBD1 matches 11 bases. This specimen was CD4+ T cells sorted from blood, taken at week 56, from a patient treated with tofacitinib. The CDR3 DNA sequence: TGTGCCAGCAGCCAAAACTCGGGACAGGGGGTTACAGATACGCAGTATTTT. It codes for CASSQNSGQGVTDTQYF.